These T cell receptor beta chains were read from a single sample in a study of blood T cell repertoires in COVID-19. TCRdb keeps only in-frame clones here, not all; method: immunoSEQ multiplex PCR. Seen here are fewer than 200,000 clones, approximately 80% observed once, and the top ten hold about 16%. Sequences were obtained from PBMCs or T cells enriched from blood (not recorded which). These receptors all come from a man aged 50 to 60 who had recovered from COVID-19. CDR3s include the opening cysteine and the closing phenylalanine or tryptophan. D genes are given only for firm matches. Clone size is given for some rows only: seen once, a few or many times, or a class if the clone is expanded.

j_call,clone_size,v_call,d_call,cdr3_aa,cdr3_nt
TRBJ1-1,NA,TRBV10-2,NA,CASRLGGPNTEAFF,TGCGCCAGCAGGTTGGGGGGACCAAACACTGAAGCTTTCTTT
TRBJ1-2,once,TRBV30,TRBD1,CAWRIDRGGYTF,TGTGCCTGGAGGATCGACAGGGGTGGCTACACCTTC
TRBJ2-1,NA,TRBV21-1,NA,CASSAREGSYNEQFF,TGTGCCAGCAGCGCAAGGGAGGGATCATACAATGAGCAGTTCTTC
TRBJ2-1,NA,TRBV10-3,NA,CAISAELVVQFF,TGTGCCATCAGTGCAGAACTAGTCGTGCAGTTCTTC
TRBJ2-3,NA,TRBV4-1,TRBD2,CASSQVGVSGGASDTQYF,TGCGCCAGCAGCCAAGTCGGGGTTAGCGGGGGGGCCTCTGATACGCAGTATTTT
TRBJ1-1,NA,TRBV9,NA,CASSVAVTGKDTEAFF,TGTGCCAGCAGCGTAGCTGTAACAGGGAAGGACACTGAAGCTTTCTTT
TRBJ2-1,NA,TRBV4-1,TRBD2,CASSPSGGAYSEQFF,TGCGCCAGCAGCCCTAGCGGGGGGGCCTATTCGGAGCAGTTCTTC
TRBJ1-1,few,TRBV30,NA,CAWSPLGQANTEAFF,TGTGCCTGGAGCCCTTTGGGGCAAGCCAACACTGAAGCTTTCTTT
TRBJ2-3,NA,TRBV7-9,TRBD2,CASSTSRRTSGGADTQYF,TGTGCCAGCAGCACTAGCCGTAGGACTAGCGGGGGTGCAGATACGCAGTATTTT
TRBJ1-4,NA,TRBV5-6,NA,CASRWTNGNEKLFF,TGTGCCAGCAGATGGACAAACGGGAATGAAAAACTGTTTTTT
TRBJ1-1,NA,TRBV18,TRBD1,CASSPGQGPNTEAFF,TGTGCCAGCTCACCGGGACAGGGACCGAACACTGAAGCTTTCTTT
TRBJ1-6,NA,TRBV2,NA,CASSELGQDNSPLHF,TGTGCCAGCAGTGAATTAGGCCAGGATAATTCACCCCTCCACTTT
TRBJ2-7,NA,TRBV30,NA,CAWTWGTGREQYF,TGTGCCTGGACGTGGGGTACAGGGCGCGAGCAGTACTTC
TRBJ2-7,NA,TRBV6-5,TRBD1,CASMAGGYEQYF,TGTGCCAGCATGGCAGGGGGCTACGAGCAGTACTTC
TRBJ2-7,NA,TRBV5-1,TRBD1,CASFTGTGAHEQYF,TGCGCCAGCTTTACCGGGACAGGGGCCCACGAGCAGTACTTC
TRBJ1-2,NA,TRBV7-9,TRBD1,CASSTEGTGSYGYTF,TGTGCCAGCAGCACAGAAGGGACAGGAAGCTATGGCTACACCTTC
TRBJ1-5,NA,TRBV7-8,NA,CASSPMGSGGYSNQPQHF,TGTGCCAGCAGCCCCATGGGGTCTGGGGGGTATAGCAATCAGCCCCAGCATTTT